This entry concerns a single T cell receptor (beta chain). The antigen remains undetermined. This entry comes from a study of Ad26.COV2.S vaccination and SARS-CoV-2 variants. General study findings and limits: Substantial response breadth was reportedly seen for spike-specific CD8+ and CD4+ T cells after vaccination.

Per the germline V gene, CDR1 is SEHNR and CDR2 is FQNEAQ (reference sequence). CDR3 length: 12 residues. Trimming took 6 bases from V and 7 from J, leaving 12 bases between them. Sample treatment: about 20 received Ad26.COV2.S at low or high dose, single or two shots; a few received placebo; per-sample allocation not given. After the first vaccine or placebo injection, samples were drawn on day 63. Clones were sequenced by immunoSEQ multiplex PCR, and TCRdb holds only the in-frame ones, with some missing. The sample shows about 350,000 clones, around 89% of them seen only once. This TCR was recovered from a person aged 18-65 years who received the Ad26.COV2.S COVID-19 vaccine or a placebo. The input for sequencing was peripheral blood, taken in a trial of Ad26.COV2.S vaccine versus placebo. The gene calls are TRBV7-9 and TRBJ1-1; tentative D call: TRBD1 (5 bases). CDR3 protein: CASSWGVREAFF. Written as DNA, the CDR3 is TGTGCCAGCAGTTGGGGCGTGCGTGAAGCTTTCTTT.